The 9 T cell receptor beta chains below all came from one sample that was sequenced in a study of shared clonotypes between healthy human individuals. Profiled with immunoSEQ multiplex PCR; TCRdb holds only in-frame clones, not every one. The sample contains roughly 1,800,000 clones, over 85% of which appear only once. Naive CD8 cells lacked CD45RO, underwent positive selection for CCR7 and left out terminally differentiated effector memory CD45RA+ cells. Sequenced sample: naive CD8+ T cells sorted from blood. The receptor source for this set is a man aged 18 to 29 in good health.

The chain employs TRBV29-1 and TRBJ2-3; tentatively, D is TRBD1 (5 bases). With 2 bases removed from V and 6 bases from J, the gap between germline ends came to 12 bases. The CDR3 runs 13 residues. The V gene's germline CDR1 is SQVTM and CDR2 ANQGSEA. CDR3 coding DNA: TGCAGCGTTGAACTGGAGACAGACGATACGCAGTATTTT. This sequence encodes CSVELETDDTQYF.

The J gene is TRBJ2-1, the V gene TRBV27; D might be TRBD1 (6 bases). This CDR3 is built from 14 residues. From germline, CDR1 is MNHEY and CDR2 SMNVEV (reference sequence). The V end lost 6 bases, the J end lost 5 bases, and 14 bases lay between the germline ends. CDR3 sequence: CASRDIRDNNEQFF. CDR3 bases: TGTGCCAGCAGAGACATCCGGGACAACAATGAGCAGTTCTTC.

As DNA, the CDR3 is TGTGCCAGCAGCTTAGGGGGGGAGGATAACTATGGCTACACCTTC. This codes for CASSLGGEDNYGYTF. The genes are TRBV11-2 and TRBJ1-2, with D perhaps matching TRBD1 (5 bases). The CDR3 covers 15 residues. Germline CDR1 reads SGHAT; CDR2 reads FQNNGV. Between the trimmed V and J ends, which lost 1 base and 1 base, there was a span of 10 bases.

The chain links TRBV10-3 to TRBJ2-5, with 8 bases fitting TRBD1. Germline V gene sequence: CDR1 ENHRY, CDR2 SYGVKD. V shed 2 bases, J shed 5 bases, and the junction held 7 bases outside the gene matches. This CDR3 is 15 amino acids long. The DNA of the CDR3 is TGTGCCATCAGTGAGCCACTCACAGGGGGGGAGACCCAGTACTTC. It yields the protein CAISEPLTGGETQYF.

The rearrangement joins TRBV4-3 to TRBJ1-3, with a tentative D call TRBD1 (6 bases). The V gene's germline CDR1 is LGHNA and CDR2 YSLEER. V lost 0 bases to trimming and J lost 2 bases, with 14 bases between them. CDR3 length: 17 amino acids. The CDR3 is CASSQDGQGSTGNTIYF. The CDR3 DNA sequence: TGCGCCAGCAGCCAAGATGGGCAGGGGTCTACTGGAAACACCATATATTTT.

The chain joins TRBV9 to TRBJ2-1; 11 bases fit TRBD2. Germline V gene data show CDR1 as SGDLS and CDR2 as YYNGEE. This CDR3 comprises 13 residues. Trimming removed 5 bases from V and 8 bases from J; junction bases left unmatched: 3. The DNA for the CDR3 is TGTGCCAGCAGTCTAGCGGGAGGATATGAGCAGTTCTTC. This gives the protein CASSLAGGYEQFF. Full variable domain (missing parts from reference TRBV9 and TRBJ2-1): DSGVTQTPKHLITATGQRVTLRCSPRSGDLSVYWYQQSLDQGLQFLIQYYNGEERAKGNILERFSAQQFPDLHSELNLSSLELGDSALYFCASSLAGGYEQFFGPGTRLTVL.

The CDR3 sequence is CASSQSLAGVGELFF. The CDR3 DNA reads as TGTGCCAGCAGCCAAAGTCTAGCGGGAGTCGGGGAGCTGTTTTTT. V and J are TRBV14 and TRBJ2-2; 10 nucleotides agree with TRBD2. The CDR3 spans 15 residues. V shed 2 bases and J 7 bases; nucleotides not matched to a gene: 4. CDR1 and CDR2 from the germline V gene are SGHDN and FVKESK.

The J gene is TRBJ1-2, the V gene TRBV27, with TRBD1 identical over 8 bases. CDR3 length equals 14 residues. The V segment lost 6 bases and the J segment 4 bases; nucleotides outside the gene matches: 7. The V gene's germline CDR1 is MNHEY and CDR2 SMNVEV (reference sequence). CDR3 coding DNA: TGTGCCAGCAGATTTAACGGACAGGGCTATGGCTACACCTTC. Its protein is CASRFNGQGYGYTF.

V gene TRBV19 combines with J gene TRBJ1-3; D unresolved. CDR3 length: 14 amino acids. CDR1 and CDR2 from the germline V gene are LNHDA and SQIVND (reference sequence). V dropped 3 bases and J dropped 3 bases, with 9 bases sitting between them. The CDR3 loop reads CASSIKLGGNTIYF. The CDR3 coding sequence is TGTGCCAGTAGTATCAAGTTGGGTGGAAACACCATATATTTT.